A selection of T cell receptor beta chains follows, all from one sample in a study of kidney transplant recipient with SARS-CoV-2 infection. TCRdb called the reads again in MiXCR, with one record for every CDR3 protein. The data contain 200,000 to 300,000 distinct CDR3 sequences, more than 25% of them singletons. Material: a blood sample, obtained at baseline and on approximately day 120 from a kidney transplant recipient. Source of these receptors: a male patient aged 30 to 39 who had COVID-19 and was a kidney transplant recipient. Among the T cells, some may be from the graft donor. The conserved cysteine and the conserved F or W are not part of the CDR3 here.

J | V | CDR3
TRBJ2-7 | TRBV28 | ASSFSGRVHEQY
TRBJ1-1 | TRBV4-1 | ASSQIQGPSADTEAF
TRBJ2-1 | TRBV9 | ASSVEQGVGNEQF
TRBJ1-1 | TRBV4-1 | ARKGAF
TRBJ1-1 | TRBV11-2 | ASSLGTGLGTEAF
TRBJ1-2 | TRBV6-9 | ASSLSRPYGKTYGYT
TRBJ2-2 | TRBV3-1 | ASSYLRPISGLTGELF
TRBJ1-1 | TRBV15 | ATSRELRTGKDTEAF
TRBJ1-3 | TRBV30 | AWSATALGTGLGNTTY
TRBJ2-1 | TRBV6-5 | ASSERELYNEQF
TRBJ1-6 | TRBV2 | ASIQHGGGYNSPLH
TRBJ2-3 | TRBV5-1 | ASSPGVAGSYDTQY
NA | TRBV2 | ASRGGGRKQWEQF
TRBJ2-1 | TRBV7-6 | ASSLVLAGADEQF
TRBJ2-3 | TRBV2 | ASSETSSRRATDTQY
TRBJ1-4 | TRBV19 | ASSPTTFDEKLF
TRBJ1-1 | TRBV5-1 | ASSASEGATNTEAF
TRBJ1-5 | TRBV7-3 | ASSFDRGSNQPQH
TRBJ1-1 | TRBV6-6 | ASSLVTGAGTEAF
TRBJ1-5 | TRBV30 | AWSGGGHQPQH
TRBJ2-1 | TRBV3-2 | ASGTDNEQF
TRBJ2-1 | TRBV27 | AGSFRDHQDEQF
TRBJ2-4 | TRBV6-1 | ASSEAEQGQEQY
TRBJ1-2 | TRBV5-1 | ASIYVSVRKTYGYT
TRBJ2-2 | TRBV7-2 | ASSPQGRGTGELF
TRBJ1-1 | TRBV10-3 | AISVGTGTVNTEAF
TRBJ1-4 | TRBV20-1 | SATIDSLGGKLF
TRBJ2-7 | TRBV6-2/TRBV6-3 | ASIVQPGGNEQY
TRBJ2-3 | TRBV20-1 | SARDAGGPTDTQY
TRBJ2-1 | TRBV7-3 | ASSLYRGISSYNEQF
TRBJ2-1 | TRBV20-1 | SASGGRSYNEQF
TRBJ2-1 | TRBV7-2 | ASSSELANERF
TRBJ2-2 | TRBV27 | ASSILAGGPGTGELF
TRBJ1-6 | TRBV4-2 | ASSQDLGGTANSPLH
TRBJ1-2 | TRBV5-6 | ASYGANSRKTYGYT
TRBJ1-2 | TRBV6-6 | ASILIGEVSNYGYT
TRBJ1-5 | TRBV5-5 | ASSLGSQGGGRNSNQPQH
TRBJ1-2 | TRBV6-5 | ASSSIGSMRKTYGYT
TRBJ1-1 | TRBV5-1 | ASSFRVNTEAF
TRBJ1-2 | TRBV6-8 | ASSQLSRSRKTYGYT
TRBJ2-2 | TRBV3-1 | ASSTTVPISGLTGELF
TRBJ1-2 | TRBV10-1 | ASSPAIRSRKTHGYT
TRBJ1-6 | TRBV5-1 | ASSQGQTDSPLH
TRBJ1-1 | TRBV3-1 | ASSQGEKTEAF
TRBJ1-2 | TRBV6-2/TRBV6-3 | ASSPTDGVDYGYT